Described below is a single T cell receptor (beta chain) sequence and its context. Its antigen is unknown. This specimen comes from a study of T cells after yellow fever vaccination. Study information: Where fractions had low cell numbers, libraries were prepared from them with the SMART-Seq v4 Ultra Low Input RNA kit.

Points from the study as a whole: A large majority of primary-vaccination clones showed up again after the booster (approximately 96% CD4, 88% CD8).

This CDR3 has 15 amino acids. The V gene end was trimmed by 3 bases and the J gene end by 4 bases; junction bases not matched to a gene: 4. Synthesis of TCR cDNA relied on 5'RACE template switching, which attached a universal primer site and UMIs. TCRdb independently ran MiXCR on the 5' RACE reads; one entry per CDR3 protein. The sample contains a few hundred thousand distinct CDR3 sequences, approximately 8% of which appear only once. The chain employs TRBV12-3 or TRBV12-4 and TRBJ1-5; the match to TRBD1 covers 9 bases. The material was PBMCs, obtained about 49 days after the first yellow fever vaccination. The receptor comes from a man aged 18-30 years who received the YFV17D yellow fever vaccine. The CDR3 spells CASSFGTGRNQPQHF. The CDR3 DNA sequence: TGTGCCAGCAGTTTCGGGACAGGGAGGAATCAGCCCCAGCATTTT.